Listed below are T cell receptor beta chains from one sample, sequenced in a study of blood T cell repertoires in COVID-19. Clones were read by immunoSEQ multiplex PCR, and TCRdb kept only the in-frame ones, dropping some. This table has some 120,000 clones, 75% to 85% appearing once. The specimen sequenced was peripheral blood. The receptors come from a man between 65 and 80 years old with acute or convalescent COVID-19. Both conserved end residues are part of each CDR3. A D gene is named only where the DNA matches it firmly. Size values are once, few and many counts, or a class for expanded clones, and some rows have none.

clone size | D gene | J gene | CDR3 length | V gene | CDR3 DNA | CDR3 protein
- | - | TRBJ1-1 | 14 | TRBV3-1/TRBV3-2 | TGTGCCAGCAGCCAACGGGGGATCGGCACTGAAGCTTTCTTT | CASSQRGIGTEAFF
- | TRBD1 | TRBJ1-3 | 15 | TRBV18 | TGTGCCAGCTCAACAGGGACAGCCTCTGGAAACACCATATATTTT | CASSTGTASGNTIYF
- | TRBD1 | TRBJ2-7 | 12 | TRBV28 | TGTGCCAGCCGGGACAGGGTCTACGAGCAGTACTTC | CASRDRVYEQYF
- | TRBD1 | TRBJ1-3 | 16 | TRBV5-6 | TGTGCCAGCAGCTTGCCAAGGGACAGCTCTGGAAACACCATATATTTT | CASSLPRDSSGNTIYF
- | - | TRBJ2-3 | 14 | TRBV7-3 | TGTGCCAGCAGCTCCGGCGGTAGCACAGATACGCAGTATTTT | CASSSGGSTDTQYF
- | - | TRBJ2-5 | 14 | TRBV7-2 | TGTGCCAGCAGCTTAGACAGGGCACTGATCACCCAGTACTTC | CASSLDRALITQYF
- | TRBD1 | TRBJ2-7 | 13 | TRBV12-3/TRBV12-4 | TGTGCCAGCAGTTGGGACAGGAACTACGAGCAGTACTTC | CASSWDRNYEQYF
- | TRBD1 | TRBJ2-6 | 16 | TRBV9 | TGTGCCAGCAGCGCGGACAGGAACTCTGGGGCCAACGTCCTGACTTTC | CASSADRNSGANVLTF
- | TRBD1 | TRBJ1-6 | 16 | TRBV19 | TGTGCCAGTAGTCTTAGTCCGACAGGGCGCAATTCACCCCTCCACTTT | CASSLSPTGRNSPLHF
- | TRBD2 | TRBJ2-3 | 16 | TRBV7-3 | TGTGCCAGCAGCTTGGGACTAGCGGGGGGAACAGATACGCAGTATTTT | CASSLGLAGGTDTQYF
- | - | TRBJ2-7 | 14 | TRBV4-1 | TGCGCCAGCAGCCAAGATGGAGGGTTCTCCGAGCAGTACTTC | CASSQDGGFSEQYF
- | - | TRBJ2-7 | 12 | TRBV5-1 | TGCGCCAGCAGCCCACAGTCCTACGAGCAGTACTTC | CASSPQSYEQYF
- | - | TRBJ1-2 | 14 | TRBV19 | TGTGCCAGTAGAGGAGGACTTGAGCATTATGGCTACACCTTC | CASRGGLEHYGYTF
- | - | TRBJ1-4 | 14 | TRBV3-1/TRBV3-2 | TGTGCCAGCACCCGGGGGTCAACTAATGAAAAACTGTTTTTT | CASTRGSTNEKLFF
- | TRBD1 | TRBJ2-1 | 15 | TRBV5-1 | TGCGCCAGCAGCTTGGGAGGGGGCGCTGGGAATGAGCAGTTCTTC | CASSLGGGAGNEQFF
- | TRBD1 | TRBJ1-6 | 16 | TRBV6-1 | TGTGCCAGCAGTGGAGGGACAGGGATGAATAATTCACCCCTCCACTTT | CASSGGTGMNNSPLHF
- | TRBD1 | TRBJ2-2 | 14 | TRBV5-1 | TGCGCCACCCAGACAGGGTCGTACACCGGGGAGCTGTTTTTT | CATQTGSYTGELFF
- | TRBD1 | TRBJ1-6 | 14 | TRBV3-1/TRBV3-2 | TGTGCCAGCAGCCCGGGACAGGGGGATTCACCCCTCCACTTT | CASSPGQGDSPLHF
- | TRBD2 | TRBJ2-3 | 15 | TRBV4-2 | TGTGCCAGCAGCCCGGGACTAGTCGGCACAGATACGCAGTATTTT | CASSPGLVGTDTQYF
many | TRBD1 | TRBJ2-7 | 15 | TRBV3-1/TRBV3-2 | TGTGCCAGCAGCGCCGGGACAGGATACACCTACGAGCAGTACTTC | CASSAGTGYTYEQYF
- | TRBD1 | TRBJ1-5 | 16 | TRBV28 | TGTGCCAGCAGTTTACCCACGACAGGGCCCAATCAGCCCCAGCATTTT | CASSLPTTGPNQPQHF
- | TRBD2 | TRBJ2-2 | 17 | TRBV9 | TGTGCCAGCAGGCGCGGGACCGGGAGGACCAACACCGGGGAGCTGTTTTTT | CASRRGTGRTNTGELFF
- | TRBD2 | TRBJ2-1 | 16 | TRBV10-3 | TGTGCCATCAGTGGGGGGGGGACCGGTACCTACAATGAGCAGTTCTTC | CAISGGGTGTYNEQFF
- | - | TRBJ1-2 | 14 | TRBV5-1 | TGCGCCAGCAGCCTTACTTCAGGTGTCTATGGCTACACCTTC | CASSLTSGVYGYTF
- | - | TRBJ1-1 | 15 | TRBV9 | TGTGCCAGCAGCGTATCTACTACCTTGAACACTGAAGCTTTCTTT | CASSVSTTLNTEAFF
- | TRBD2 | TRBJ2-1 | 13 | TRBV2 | TGTGCCAGCATGCCGGGGGGATACAATGAGCAGTTCTTC | CASMPGGYNEQFF
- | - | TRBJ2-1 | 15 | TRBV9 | TGTGCCAGCAGCGTGGGGCGGGGATCCTACAATGAGCAGTTCTTC | CASSVGRGSYNEQFF
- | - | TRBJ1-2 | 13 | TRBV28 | TGTGCCAGCAGTACTACCCCCTCCTATGGCTACACCTTC | CASSTTPSYGYTF
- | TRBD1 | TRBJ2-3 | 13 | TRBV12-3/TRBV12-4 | TGTGCCAGCAGCCCCACAGGGGCAGATACGCAGTATTTT | CASSPTGADTQYF
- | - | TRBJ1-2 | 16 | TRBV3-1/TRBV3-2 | TGTGCCAGCAGCCAAGGAAGTTCTCGAACAGTCTATGGCTACACCTTC | CASSQGSSRTVYGYTF
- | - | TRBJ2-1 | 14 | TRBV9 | TGTGCCAGCAGCGTAGGTCCGGTCTACAATGAGCAGTTCTTC | CASSVGPVYNEQFF
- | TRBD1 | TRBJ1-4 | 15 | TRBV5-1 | TGCGCCAGCAGCTTGTCTGACAGGGTTTATGAAAAACTGTTTTTT | CASSLSDRVYEKLFF
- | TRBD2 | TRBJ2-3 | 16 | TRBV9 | TGTGCCAGCAGCGTACGCGGGGGTGAGAGCACAGATACGCAGTATTTT | CASSVRGGESTDTQYF
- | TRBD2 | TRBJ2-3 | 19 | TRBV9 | TGTGCCAGCAGCGTAGCCGGGCTAGCGGGGGCAAAATACACAGATACGCAGTATTTT | CASSVAGLAGAKYTDTQYF
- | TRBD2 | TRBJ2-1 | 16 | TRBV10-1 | TGCGCCAGCAGCACAGCGGGAATTGGGTCCTACAATGAGCAGTTCTTC | CASSTAGIGSYNEQFF
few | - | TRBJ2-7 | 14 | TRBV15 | TGTGCCACCAGCAGAGGGGGCCGTATCTACGAGCAGTACTTC | CATSRGGRIYEQYF
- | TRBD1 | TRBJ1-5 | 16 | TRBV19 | TGTGCCAGCGGGGAATGGACAGGGCAGCGGAATCAGCCCCAGCATTTT | CASGEWTGQRNQPQHF
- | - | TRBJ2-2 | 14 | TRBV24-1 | TGTGCCACTCAGGGTCCCCTGAACACCGGGGAGCTGTTTTTT | CATQGPLNTGELFF
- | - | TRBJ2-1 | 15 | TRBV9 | TGTGCCAGCAGCGTATTGGGCACCTCCTACAATGAGCAGTTCTTC | CASSVLGTSYNEQFF
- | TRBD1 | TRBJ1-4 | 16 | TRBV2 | TGTGCCAGCAGTGCAGGGACAGGACGGACTAATGAAAAACTGTTTTTT | CASSAGTGRTNEKLFF
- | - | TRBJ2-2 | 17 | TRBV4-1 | TGCGCCAGCAGCCAAGCCCCCAGGGGCGAAAACACCGGGGAGCTGTTTTTT | CASSQAPRGENTGELFF
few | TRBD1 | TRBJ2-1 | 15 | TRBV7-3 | TGTGCCAGCAGCCTCAGACAGGGGGGGATCAATGAGCAGTTCTTC | CASSLRQGGINEQFF
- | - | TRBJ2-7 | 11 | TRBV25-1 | TGTGCCAGCAGTCTTAGCTACGAGCAGTACTTC | CASSLSYEQYF
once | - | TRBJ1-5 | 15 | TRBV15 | TGTGCCACCAGCATAACGACAGATAGCAATCAGCCCCAGCATTTT | CATSITTDSNQPQHF
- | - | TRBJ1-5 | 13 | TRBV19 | TGTGCCAGTAGTTCCGCCGGGGATCAGCCCCAGCATTTT | CASSSAGDQPQHF
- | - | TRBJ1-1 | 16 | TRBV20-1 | TGCAGTGCTAGTCTACGAAGACAGATTTCGAACACTGAAGCTTTCTTT | CSASLRRQISNTEAFF
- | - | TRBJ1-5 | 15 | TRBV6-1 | TGTGCCAGCAGTGAAGCGTCCAGGGGATATTGGCCCCAGCATTTT | CASSEASRGYWPQHF
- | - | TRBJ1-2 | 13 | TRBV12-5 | TGTGCTAGTGGCGAAACAGCTAACTATGGCTACACCTTC | CASGETANYGYTF
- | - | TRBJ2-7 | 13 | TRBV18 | TGTGCCAGCTCACCTAAGGAGCCCTACGAGCAGTACTTC | CASSPKEPYEQYF
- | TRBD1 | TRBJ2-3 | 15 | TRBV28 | TGTGCCAGCAGAGCCGGGACAGGGGGCGCGGATACGCAGTATTTT | CASRAGTGGADTQYF
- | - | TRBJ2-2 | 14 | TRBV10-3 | TGTGCCACCCACCCCAGGGAGGACACCGGGGAGCTGTTTTTT | CATHPREDTGELFF
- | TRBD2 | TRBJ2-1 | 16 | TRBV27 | TGTGCCAGCAGCGGGACTAGCGGTTCACGACGGAATGAGCAGTTCTTC | CASSGTSGSRRNEQFF
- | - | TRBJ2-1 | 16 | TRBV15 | TGTGCCACCAGCAGAGAAGGATTAGGGGACTACAATGAGCAGTTCTTC | CATSREGLGDYNEQFF
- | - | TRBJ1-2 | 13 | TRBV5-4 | TGTGCCAGCAGCGCACAGGAGAACTATGGCTACACCTTC | CASSAQENYGYTF
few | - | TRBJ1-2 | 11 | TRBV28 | TGTGCCAGCAGTCAATCTATGGGCTACACCTTC | CASSQSMGYTF
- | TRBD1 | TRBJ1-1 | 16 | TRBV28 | TGTGCCAGCAGGGATGACAGGGGGCTAACGAACACTGAAGCTTTCTTT | CASRDDRGLTNTEAFF
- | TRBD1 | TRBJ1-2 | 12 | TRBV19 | TGTGCCAGTAGTAGACAGGGGTATGGCTACACCTTC | CASSRQGYGYTF
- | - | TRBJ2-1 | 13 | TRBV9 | TGTGCCAGCAGCGTAGATGTAGCGTCCGAGCAGTTCTTC | CASSVDVASEQFF
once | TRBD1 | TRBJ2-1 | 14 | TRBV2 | TGTGCCGGGAGGACAGGGTTAGTTTTCAATGAGCAGTTCTTC | CAGRTGLVFNEQFF
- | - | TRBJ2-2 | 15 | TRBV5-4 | TGTGCCAGCAGCGTGGTAGGGGTTCCGACCGGGGAGCTGTTTTTT | CASSVVGVPTGELFF